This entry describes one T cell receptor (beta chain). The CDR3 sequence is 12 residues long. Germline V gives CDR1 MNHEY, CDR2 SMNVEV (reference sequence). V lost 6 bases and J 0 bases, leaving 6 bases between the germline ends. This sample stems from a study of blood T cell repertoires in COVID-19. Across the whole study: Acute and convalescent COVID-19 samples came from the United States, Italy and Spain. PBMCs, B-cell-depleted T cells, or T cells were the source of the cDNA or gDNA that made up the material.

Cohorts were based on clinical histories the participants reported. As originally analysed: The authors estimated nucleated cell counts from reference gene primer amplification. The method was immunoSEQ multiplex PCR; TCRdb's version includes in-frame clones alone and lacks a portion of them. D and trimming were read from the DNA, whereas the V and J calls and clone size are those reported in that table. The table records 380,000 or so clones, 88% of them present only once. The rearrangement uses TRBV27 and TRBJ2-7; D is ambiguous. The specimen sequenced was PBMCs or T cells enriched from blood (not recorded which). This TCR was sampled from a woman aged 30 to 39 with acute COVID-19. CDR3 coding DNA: TGTGCCAGCAGCTCTCTCTCCTACGAGCAGTACTTC. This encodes CASSSLSYEQYF.